The 22 T cell receptor beta chains given below trace back to one sample, sequenced in a study of shared clonotypes between healthy human individuals. Naive CD8 cells lacked CD45RO and underwent positive selection for CCR7, leaving out terminally differentiated effector memory CD45RA+ cells. Assay: immunoSEQ multiplex PCR; the TCRdb copy retains only in-frame clones and omits some. Of about 2 million clones in the sample, 85% to 95% were seen once. Sequencing was carried out using naive CD8+ T cells sorted from blood. The receptors come from a man aged 18 to 30 in good health.

A single count supports this clone. The chain employs TRBV19 and TRBJ2-1; D not resolved. Germline CDR1 reads LNHDA; CDR2 reads SQIVND (reference sequence). This CDR3 comprises 15 residues. V was clipped by 10 bases and J by 5 bases, with 21 bases between them. In DNA form, the CDR3 reads TGTGCCACCCAGTGGGCTTCCGGGCCAAACAATGAGCAGTTCTTC. It specifies CATQWASGPNNEQFF. The full variable domain, its missing parts supplied by reference TRBV19 and TRBJ2-1, is DGGITQSPKYLFRKEGQNVTLSCEQNLNHDAMYWYRQDPGQGLRLIYYSQIVNDFQKGDIAEGYSVSREKKESFPLTVTSAQKNPTAFYLCATQWASGPNNEQFFGPGTRLTVL.

This CDR3 is CASSLAGPSTEQFF. CDR3 DNA sequence: TGTGCCAGCAGCTTGGCCGGACCCTCGACTGAGCAGTTCTTC. The rearrangement links TRBV7-9 to TRBJ2-1; D is undetermined. This CDR3 has 14 amino acids. Looked up from germline, CDR1 is SEHNR and CDR2 is FQNEAQ (reference sequence). V lost 3 bases and J 9 bases, leaving 15 bases between the germline ends.

The V gene is TRBV7-9, the J gene TRBJ2-7, with D maybe TRBD1 (6 bases). The CDR3 runs to 13 residues. Germline assignment: CDR1 SEHNR and CDR2 FQNEAQ (reference sequence). The V and J ends lost 4 bases and 2 bases respectively, with 9 bases between them. In DNA form, the CDR3 reads TGTGCCAGCAGCTATGGACAGACCTACGAGCAGTACTTC. It is translated as CASSYGQTYEQYF.

The chain uses TRBV7-9 and TRBJ1-2; no clear D gene. The CDR3 covers 14 residues. Germline V CDR1 and CDR2: SEHNR, FQNEAQ (reference sequence). Between the trimmed V and J ends, which lost 5 bases and 4 bases, there was a span of 14 bases. The CDR3 DNA is TGTGCCAGCAGCCCGGGCTCCAGCACCTATGGCTACACCTTC. Amino acids: CASSPGSSTYGYTF.

The V gene is TRBV19, the J gene TRBJ2-3; TRBD2 agrees at 12 bases. The V segment lost 4 bases and the J segment 4 bases; nucleotides outside the gene matches: 6. The CDR3 length is 16 residues. CDR1 and CDR2 (germline): LNHDA, SQIVND (reference sequence). CDR3 loop: CASSKRTSGASDTQYF. The CDR3 DNA reads TGTGCCAGTAGTAAAAGGACTAGCGGGGCGTCAGATACGCAGTATTTT.

The DNA of the CDR3 is TGTGCCAGCAGTCTGGGACAGGGGGGTGGCTTCTATGGCTACACCTTC. This gives the protein CASSLGQGGGFYGYTF. V gene TRBV27 combines with J gene TRBJ1-2; 11 positions match TRBD1. CDR1 and CDR2 from the germline V gene are MNHEY and SMNVEV (reference sequence). The V gene end was trimmed by 5 bases and the J gene end by 4 bases; junction bases not matched to a gene: 9. The CDR3 runs to 16 residues.

CDR3 residues: CASTPPGQPNTEAFF. The CDR3 nucleotides read TGTGCCAGCACACCCCCGGGACAGCCGAACACTGAAGCTTTCTTT. This chain links TRBV7-9 with TRBJ1-1, with TRBD1 matching 7 bases. The CDR3 extends over 15 amino acids. V trimming: 7 bases; J trimming: 1 base; junction bases outside the gene matches: 9. Germline CDR1 SEHNR, CDR2 FQNEAQ (reference sequence).

The chain has TRBV9 and TRBJ2-2; 8 bases match TRBD2. The trim removed 0 bases at V and 6 bases at J, leaving 10 bases unmatched. There are 17 residues in the CDR3. Germline V CDR1 and CDR2: SGDLS, YYNGEE. The CDR3 is CASSVVGSGKVSGELFF. DNA for the CDR3: TGTGCCAGCAGCGTAGTTGGTAGCGGGAAAGTTTCCGGGGAGCTGTTTTTT.

The V and J genes are TRBV4-1 and TRBJ2-1; D gene ambiguous. Trimming took off 1 base at V and 7 bases at J, with 11 bases between the two ends. Germline-derived CDR1 and CDR2 are MGHRA and YSYEKL. The CDR3 sequence is 14 residues long. The CDR3 coding sequence is TGCGCCAGCAGCCAAGTGGACGCGGCGAATGAGCAGTTCTTC. This encodes CASSQVDAANEQFF.

The J gene is TRBJ2-3, the V gene TRBV9, with D possibly TRBD2 on 6 matching bases. V lost 3 bases and J lost 0, with 11 bases in between. The CDR3 runs to 15 residues. In germline, CDR1 is SGDLS, CDR2 YYNGEE. The CDR3 nucleotides are TGTGCCAGCAGCGGGACCGGGACTAGCACAGATACGCAGTATTTT. Translation: CASSGTGTSTDTQYF.

The chain uses TRBV6-1 and TRBJ2-7, with a tentative D call TRBD1 (6 bases). Per germline, CDR1 MNHNS and CDR2 SASEGT. V lost 0 bases and J 6 bases, leaving 15 bases between the germline ends. The CDR3 length is 15 residues. Here the CDR3 DNA reads TGTGCCAGCAGTGAAGCGTCGGGACACCTCTTCGAGCAGTACTTC. Translation gives CASSEASGHLFEQYF.

This clone came up once. The rearrangement joins TRBV7-8 to TRBJ2-1; 12 nucleotides agree with TRBD2. The V and J ends lost 6 bases and 0 bases, in that order; junction bases with no gene match: 12. There are 19 residues in the CDR3. Germline values: CDR1 SGHVS, CDR2 FQNEAQ. CDR3 residues: CASSFGLAGGAASYNEQFF. In nucleotides, the CDR3 is TGTGCCAGCAGTTTTGGGCTAGCGGGGGGGGCTGCCTCCTACAATGAGCAGTTCTTC. Filled out from reference TRBV7-8 and TRBJ2-1, the complete variable domain reads GAGVSQSPRYKVAKRGQDVALRCDPISGHVSLFWYQQALGQGPEFLTYFQNEAQLDKSGLPSDRFFAERPEGSVSTLKIQRTQQEDSAVYLCASSFGLAGGAASYNEQFFGPGTRLTVL.

The V and J genes are TRBV28 and TRBJ2-7; no reliable D call. There are 14 residues in the CDR3. V was cut by 5 bases and J by 5 bases, with 16 bases left in between. Germline CDR1 is MDHEN and CDR2 is SYDVKM. The CDR3 DNA reads as TGTGCCAGCAGTCCCCCGGGTCCCGGCAACGAGCAGTACTTC. Its translation: CASSPPGPGNEQYF.

This sequence joins TRBV5-4 and TRBJ2-5, with D perhaps TRBD2 (7 bases). The V end lost 0 bases, the J end lost 5 bases, and 14 bases lay between the germline ends. CDR1 is SGHNT and CDR2 is YYREEE in the germline V gene (reference sequence). CDR3 length equals 15 residues. The CDR3 protein is CASSLGSGGGETQYF. The CDR3 region has the DNA TGTGCCAGCAGCTTGGGATCGGGGGGCGGTGAGACCCAGTACTTC.

The chain employs TRBV6-5 and TRBJ1-5, with D perhaps matching TRBD1 (5 bases). The CDR3 extends over 15 amino acids. Germline CDR1 MNHEY, CDR2 SVGAGI. Trimming removed 1 base at V and 3 bases at J, with 10 bases between. The CDR3, as DNA: TGTGCCAGCAGTTACTTCCAGGGCTACAATCAGCCCCAGCATTTT. This gives the protein CASSYFQGYNQPQHF.

The rearrangement joins TRBV7-6 to TRBJ2-5, with D uncertain. The CDR3 covers 14 residues. V was trimmed by 2 bases and J by 2 bases, leaving 9 bases between them. CDR1 is SGHVS and CDR2 is FNYEAQ in the germline V gene. DNA of the CDR3: TGTGCCAGCAGCTTATTCATAGGTCAAGAGACCCAGTACTTC. This sequence encodes CASSLFIGQETQYF.

The chain joins TRBV16 to TRBJ2-5, with D uncertain. V lost 4 bases, J lost 1 base, and 13 bases lay in between. This CDR3 spans 15 amino acids. CDR1 KGHSY and CDR2 FQNENV come from the germline V gene. CDR3 nucleotides: TGTGCCAGCAGCCCAATAATGCCAGGCCAAGAGACCCAGTACTTC. Residues: CASSPIMPGQETQYF.

The chain joins TRBV19 to TRBJ1-2, with a tentative D call TRBD1 (6 bases). V gave up 5 bases and J gave up 5 bases, with 15 bases separating them. This CDR3 contains 14 residues. Germline-derived CDR1 and CDR2 are LNHDA and SQIVND (reference sequence). CDR3 region: CASSSGQGLYGYTF. The CDR3 DNA reads as TGTGCCAGTAGTTCGGGTCAGGGGCTTTATGGCTACACCTTC.

The rearrangement joins TRBV12-5 to TRBJ2-7, with 12 bases that match TRBD1. CDR1 is LGHNT and CDR2 is FRNRAP in the germline V gene. J gave up 5 bases and V 6 bases, and 5 bases lay outside the gene matches. This CDR3 is 14 amino acids long. Here the CDR3 DNA reads TGTGCTAGTGGCCCGGGACAGGGGGCGGACGAGCAGTACTTC. It translates to CASGPGQGADEQYF.

The V gene is TRBV10-2, the J gene TRBJ1-4, with 8 bases identical to TRBD1. V trimming: 7 bases; J trimming: 7 bases; junction bases outside the gene matches: 8. The CDR3 extends over 14 amino acids. Germline CDR1 WSHSY, CDR2 SAAADI. For the CDR3, the DNA is TGCGCCAGCACTCGAGGACAGGGATTTGAAAAACTGTTTTTT. It is translated as CASTRGQGFEKLFF.

The V call is TRBV5-6, the J call TRBJ2-7; the D is unclear. V lost 2 bases and J lost 2, with 5 bases in between. This CDR3 is built from 12 residues. CDR1 and CDR2 from the germline V gene are SGHDT and YYEEEE. The CDR3 DNA is TGTGCCAGCAGCTTCACCCCCTACGAGCAGTACTTC. This sequence encodes CASSFTPYEQYF.

As regards this clone: The sample contains more than one DNA sequence encoding this CDR3. J is TRBJ2-2 and V is TRBV27; D possibly uses TRBD1 or TRBD2 (5 bases each). This CDR3 is 13 amino acids long. Trimming took off 1 base at V and 5 bases at J, with 5 bases between the two ends. CDR1 MNHEY and CDR2 SMNVEV come from the germline V gene (reference sequence). CDR3 protein: CASSLWGTGELFF. The CDR3 DNA sequence: TGTGCCAGCAGTTTATGGGGGACCGGGGAGCTGTTTTTT.